One and the same sample provided the 32 T cell receptor beta chains below, sequenced in a study of neurological immune-mediated disorders. MiXCR was run by TCRdb on the 5' RACE reads, yielding one entry per CDR3 protein. The table lists 45,000 to 65,000 distinct CDR3 sequences, about 4% of them singletons. Sample: PBMCs. All receptors derive from a man in his fifties or sixties with multiple sclerosis.

This clonotype was seen a handful of times. At one end the junction does not follow the germline gene, possibly because of a read error. The chain combines TRBV12-3 or TRBV12-4 with TRBJ1-5; no reliable D call. The CDR3 runs to 12 residues. The CDR3 reads CASSPINQPQNF. CDR3 DNA sequence: TGTGCCAGCAGTCCAATCAATCAGCCCCAGAATTTT.

CDR3 in DNA: TGTGCCAGCAGTTTACAGAGAGCCGGGGAGCTGTTTTTT. Amino acids: CASSLQRAGELFF. The chain links TRBV28 to TRBJ2-2; D is undetermined. Germline assignment: CDR1 MDHEN and CDR2 SYDVKM. The length of the CDR3 is 13 residues. V was shortened by 2 bases and J by 6 bases, with 7 bases between the two germline ends.

This clonotype was detected many times. Written as DNA, the CDR3 is TGCGCCAGCAGCTGGACTAGCGGGATAAGCTCCTACAATGAGCAGTTCTTC. Protein product: CASSWTSGISSYNEQFF. The rearrangement joins TRBV5-1 to TRBJ2-1; 12 nucleotides line up with TRBD2. Germline lookup yields CDR1 SGHRS and CDR2 YFSETQ. CDR3 length: 17 amino acids. V shed 3 bases, J shed 0 bases, and the junction held 4 bases outside the gene matches. Using reference TRBV5-1 and TRBJ2-1 for the parts outside the CDR3, the full variable domain is KAGVTQTPRYLIKTRGQQVTLSCSPISGHRSVSWYQQTPGQGLQFLFEYFSETQRNKGNFPGRFSGRQFSNSRSEMNVSTLELGDSALYLCASSWTSGISSYNEQFFGPGTRLTVL.

V is TRBV7-2 and J is TRBJ1-1; D is perhaps TRBD1 (5 bases). Between the trimmed V and J ends, which lost 1 base and 0 bases, there was a span of 15 bases. This CDR3 is built from 17 residues. The germline CDR1 and CDR2 sequences are SGHTA and FQGNSA. Here the CDR3 reads CASSLGGLTALNTEAFF. Here the CDR3 DNA reads TGTGCCAGCAGCTTAGGAGGACTGACAGCTCTGAACACTGAAGCTTTCTTT.

This clonotype was seen a handful of times. The rearrangement links TRBV28 to TRBJ2-4; no clear D gene. This CDR3 is 13 amino acids long. Trimming stripped 3 bases from V and 7 bases from J, with 10 bases between. The germline V gene encodes CDR1 MDHEN and CDR2 SYDVKM. The CDR3 loop is CASSFMVSNIQYF. CDR3 DNA sequence: TGTGCCAGCAGTTTCATGGTTTCGAACATTCAGTACTTC.

Details on this clonotype: Sequence at one end of the junction differs from germline and may be a read error. The chain links TRBV6-6 to TRBJ1-5; D unclear. This CDR3 region has 18 residues. Germline V gene sequence: CDR1 MNHNY, CDR2 SVGAGI (reference sequence). DNA for the CDR3: TGTGCCAGCAGGACGGGCTCCCAACTCGGTGGTATCAATCAGCCCCAGAATTTT. Translation: CASRTGSQLGGINQPQNF.

This clonotype has a count of ten or more. This chain links TRBV5-1 with TRBJ1-2, with 8 bases identical to TRBD1. Germline V gives CDR1 SGHRS, CDR2 YFSETQ. V was clipped by 0 bases and J by 2 bases; unmatched bases: 3. The CDR3 is made up of 15 amino acids. The DNA of the CDR3 is TGCGCCAGCAGCTTGGAACAGGGGGGGAACTATGGCTACACCTTC. This translates into CASSLEQGGNYGYTF.

This rearrangement joins TRBV7-6 to TRBJ2-7, with 7 nucleotides matching TRBD1. The J segment lost 3 bases and the V segment lost 5 bases, leaving 4 bases of the junction unmatched. The germline V gene encodes CDR1 SGHVS and CDR2 FNYEAQ. This CDR3 region has 13 residues. As DNA, the CDR3 is TGTGCCAGCAGCCAACGGGACAGCTACGAGCAGTACTTC. Its protein is CASSQRDSYEQYF.

In the case of this clonotype: The junction differs from germline at one of its ends, possibly a read error. The chain is built from TRBV15 and TRBJ1-5; maybe TRBD1 (6 bases). The CDR3 has 14 amino acids. CDR1 and CDR2 from the germline V gene are LNHNV and YYDKDF (reference sequence). DNA of the CDR3: TGTGCCACCAGCCTAAACACAGGGAACCAGCCCCAGAATTTT. This encodes CATSLNTGNQPQNF.

In this sample, this clonotype turned up once. It may be a read error: a sequence one base away is much more abundant. This chain connects TRBV10-3 to TRBJ2-7; the D gene is possibly TRBD2 (5 bases). From germline, CDR1 is ENHRY and CDR2 SYGVKD. The ends were cut back, 2 bases at V and 2 bases at J, with 13 bases in the middle. This CDR3 has 15 amino acids. DNA for the CDR3: TGTGCCATCAGTGAGACGGCTAGAGGGACCTACGAGCAGTACTTC. It codes for CAISETARGTYEQYF.

Note on this clonotype: A read error may account for a junction end that differs from germline. CDR3 loop: CASSPRDLSPLNF. The CDR3 DNA reads TGTGCCAGCAGCCCGCGGGACCTTTCACCCCTCAACTTT. The chain joins TRBV5-6 to TRBJ1-6; D might be TRBD1 (5 bases). The CDR3 is 13 residues long. Germline values: CDR1 SGHDT, CDR2 YYEEEE. The entire variable domain, with the rest obtained from reference TRBV5-6 and TRBJ1-6, is as follows: DAGVTQSPTHLIKTRGQQVTLRCSPKSGHDTVSWYQQALGQGPQFIFQYYEEEERQRGNFPDRFSGHQFPNYSSELNVNALLLGDSALYLCASSPRDLSPLNFGNGTRLTVT.

This clonotype has ten or more counts. At one boundary the junction diverges from the germline segment, which might be a read error. This sequence joins TRBV28 and TRBJ1-2, with D tentatively TRBD1 (5 bases). This CDR3 spans 8 amino acids. Germline V gene sequence: CDR1 MDHEN, CDR2 SYDVKM. The CDR3: CASTLGLF. CDR3 sequence (DNA): TGTGCCAGCACCTTGGGGCTCTTC.

This clonotype was counted at least ten times. The rearrangement joins TRBV7-9 to TRBJ2-7, with a tentative D call TRBD1 (5 bases). V lost 1 base, J lost 7 bases, and 11 bases lay in between. This CDR3 comprises 13 residues. CDR1 is SEHNR, CDR2 FQNEAQ, per germline (reference sequence). In nucleotides, the CDR3 is TGTGCCAGCAGCTTAGGGACAAAGGGGGAGCAGTACTTC. This encodes CASSLGTKGEQYF.

This clonotype was recorded a few times. The V and J genes are TRBV29-1 and TRBJ2-7, with unresolved D. Germline V lookup: CDR1 SQVTM, CDR2 ANQGSEA. The ends were cut back, 3 bases at V and 3 bases at J, with 15 bases in the middle. This CDR3 is 14 amino acids long. The CDR3 loop reads CSVESGSNYYEQYF. DNA for the CDR3: TGCAGCGTTGAGTCTGGGTCGAATTACTACGAGCAGTACTTC.

The chain links TRBV20-1 to TRBJ1-1, with TRBD1 as a possible D gene (5 bases). The germline V and J ends were trimmed by 2 bases and 7 bases, with 17 bases remaining between them. This CDR3 is built from 14 residues. The germline V gene encodes CDR1 DFQATT and CDR2 SNEGSKA (reference sequence). The CDR3 is CSARSWGRVGEAFF. The CDR3, as DNA: TGCAGTGCTAGATCATGGGGGAGGGTTGGTGAAGCTTTCTTT.

This clonotype appeared many times. The chain uses TRBV7-2 and TRBJ1-1; no definite D call. Germline CDR1 reads SGHTA; CDR2 reads FQGNSA. V lost 3 bases and J lost 2, with 4 bases in between. The CDR3 consists of 12 residues. This chain's CDR3 is CASSFVNTEAFF. The CDR3 DNA sequence: TGTGCCAGCAGCTTCGTAAACACTGAAGCTTTCTTT.

At least ten counts were recorded for this clonotype. The genes are TRBV20-1 and TRBJ1-4; D ambiguous. The germline V gene encodes CDR1 DFQATT and CDR2 SNEGSKA (reference sequence). The length of the CDR3 is 13 residues. The ends were cut back, 3 bases at V and 0 bases at J, with 5 bases in the middle. The CDR3 DNA reads TGCAGTGCTAGTAGGACAACTAATGAAAAACTGTTTTTT. Its translation: CSASRTTNEKLFF.

This clonotype was found many times. The chain has TRBV20-1 and TRBJ1-1; D call uncertain. Trimming took 0 bases from V and 4 from J, leaving 6 bases between them. Germline V gives CDR1 DFQATT, CDR2 SNEGSKA (reference sequence). The CDR3 runs to 12 residues. DNA for the CDR3: TGCAGTGCTAGAGATTTGGTCACTGAAGCTTTCTTT. Translation: CSARDLVTEAFF.

This clonotype has a count of ten or more. The V and J genes are TRBV5-1 and TRBJ2-7; possible D gene TRBD1, 5 bases. The ends were cut back, 4 bases at V and 1 base at J, with 6 bases in the middle. The germline V gene has CDR1 SGHRS and CDR2 YFSETQ. This CDR3 region has 12 residues. In nucleotides, the CDR3 is TGCGCCAGCAGCCCAGGGTCCTACGAGCAGTACTTC. Translation: CASSPGSYEQYF.

This clonotype has a handful of counts. In DNA form, the CDR3 reads TGTGCCACCAGTGATTTTACGAGGCAGGGCAGGTCTAGTATCTATGGCTACACCTTC. Amino acid sequence: CATSDFTRQGRSSIYGYTF. The V and J genes are TRBV24-1 and TRBJ1-2; D is possibly TRBD1 (5 bases). Trimming removed 1 base from V and 4 bases from J, with 24 bases in between. The CDR3 length is 19 residues. Germline V gene data show CDR1 as KGHDR and CDR2 as SFDVKD.

This clonotype came up a few times. This clone may be a read error of a much larger clone one base away. Because it lacks the conserved phenylalanine or tryptophan at the end, this CDR3 is likely a read error. The V gene is TRBV27, the J gene TRBJ2-1; 10 bases match TRBD2. The germline CDR1 and CDR2 sequences are MNHEY and SMNVEV (reference sequence). The CDR3 runs 16 residues. V shed 5 bases and J 4 bases; nucleotides not matched to a gene: 8. This CDR3 is CASSPLASGSYNEQFC. The CDR3 nucleotides are TGTGCCAGCAGTCCCCTGGCTAGCGGGAGTTACAATGAGCAGTTCTGC.

This clonotype was counted at least ten times. V and J are TRBV12-3 or TRBV12-4 and TRBJ1-2; TRBD1 aligns across 7 bases. The CDR3 consists of 16 residues. After removal of 2 bases from V and 5 bases from J, the junction contained 11 bases not matched to a gene. CDR3 nucleotides: TGTGCCAGCAGTTTAAATAAGACAGGGCGTGGGTATGGCTACACCTTC. This translates into CASSLNKTGRGYGYTF.

This clonotype was seen many times. The rearrangement links TRBV7-2 to TRBJ2-1; the match to TRBD2 covers 8 bases. The CDR3 spans 17 residues. CDR1 is SGHTA and CDR2 is FQGNSA in the germline V gene. V lost 4 bases to trimming and J lost 3 bases; unmatched junction nucleotides: 11. The CDR3 nucleotides read TGTGCCAGCAGCTCACAGCCGGGACTAGGATTCTACAATGAGCAGTTCTTC. Translated: CASSSQPGLGFYNEQFF.

The rearrangement joins TRBV27 to TRBJ2-2; perhaps TRBD2 as D (6 bases). This CDR3 spans 16 amino acids. Trimming removed 0 bases from V and 1 base from J, with 9 bases in between. CDR1 is MNHEY, CDR2 SMNVEV, per germline (reference sequence). The CDR3 sequence: CASSLSSGLNTGELFF. DNA for the CDR3: TGTGCCAGCAGTTTATCTAGCGGCCTGAACACCGGGGAGCTGTTTTTT.

This clonotype was counted at least ten times. The J gene is TRBJ1-1, the V gene TRBV28; D call uncertain. This CDR3 contains 15 residues. The V gene's germline CDR1 is MDHEN and CDR2 SYDVKM. Trimming pared 4 bases from V and 0 bases from J, leaving 12 bases between. The CDR3 coding sequence is TGTGCCAGCAGTTCCGGGAGTCCAATGAACACTGAAGCTTTCTTT. This encodes CASSSGSPMNTEAFF. Full variable domain (rest looked up from reference TRBV28 and TRBJ1-1): DVKVTQSSRYLVKRTGEKVFLECVQDMDHENMFWYRQDPGLGLRLIYFSYDVKMKEKGDIPEGYSVSREKKERFSLILESASTNQTSMYLCASSSGSPMNTEAFFGQGTRLTVV.

In its sample, this clonotype was seen many times. The CDR3 DNA reads as TGTGCCAGCAGCCTTAGTTGGGGGGACGCTAGTGGCTACACCTTC. It codes for CASSLSWGDASGYTF. The chain joins TRBV7-2 to TRBJ1-2, with a weak D call TRBD1 (5 bases). The V gene lost 5 bases and the J gene lost 7 bases, with 20 bases spanning the gap. Germline V gives CDR1 SGHTA, CDR2 FQGNSA. This CDR3 has 15 residues.

This clonotype was recorded many times. The rearrangement links TRBV5-8 to TRBJ2-5, with 11 positions matching TRBD2. Germline trimming cut 0 bases from V and 0 bases from J; bases unmatched to any gene: 1. The CDR3 contains 16 residues. The V gene's germline CDR1 is SGHTS and CDR2 YDEGEE. CDR3 loop: CASSLASGGYQETQYF. As DNA, the CDR3 is TGTGCCAGCAGCTTGGCTAGCGGGGGGTACCAAGAGACCCAGTACTTC.

This rearrangement joins TRBV6-4 to TRBJ2-2, with 12 bases aligning to TRBD2. Per the germline V gene, CDR1 is MRHNA and CDR2 is SNTAGT. V dropped 10 bases and J dropped 0; count of bases not matched to a gene: 3. The CDR3 sequence is 15 residues long. The CDR3 loop is CAKTSGRTNTGELFF. The DNA of the CDR3 is TGTGCCAAGACTAGCGGGAGAACGAACACCGGGGAGCTGTTTTTT.

This clonotype was counted ten times or more. The chain employs TRBV2 and TRBJ2-1; TRBD2 agrees at 9 bases. J lost 9 bases, V lost 2 bases, and 8 bases had no gene match. The CDR3 has 15 residues. Germline values: CDR1 SNHLY, CDR2 FYNNEI. The CDR3 spells CASSEKLAGLSEQFF. The CDR3 DNA follows: TGTGCCAGCAGTGAAAAACTAGCGGGCCTCAGTGAGCAGTTCTTC.

This clonotype came up many times. The J gene is TRBJ2-7, the V gene TRBV20-1; 9 bases map to TRBD1. The CDR3 sequence is 14 residues long. After removal of 6 bases from V and 4 bases from J, the junction contained 10 bases not matched to a gene. The germline gives CDR1 DFQATT, CDR2 SNEGSKA (reference sequence). The CDR3 spells CSALPGQGMYEQYF. As DNA, the CDR3 is TGCAGTGCCCTGCCGGGACAGGGAATGTACGAGCAGTACTTC.

Worth noting for this clonotype: A much larger clonotype is one base distant, so this may be a read error. The V gene is TRBV7-8, the J gene TRBJ1-1, with D perhaps TRBD1 (5 bases). Trimming removed 6 bases from V and 5 bases from J, with 13 bases in between. This CDR3 is built from 13 residues. CDR1 and CDR2 from the germline V gene are SGHVS and FQNEAQ. The CDR3 loop reads CASRPKGWTEAFF. Written as DNA, the CDR3 is TGTGCCAGCAGACCCAAGGGGTGGACTGAAGCTTTCTTT.

This clonotype has at least ten counts. The rearrangement links TRBV20-1 to TRBJ2-5; D is perhaps TRBD1 or TRBD2 (5 bases each). From germline, CDR1 is DFQATT and CDR2 SNEGSKA (reference sequence). Between the trimmed V and J ends, which lost 1 base and 5 bases, there was a span of 23 bases. This CDR3 has 17 amino acids. Written as DNA, the CDR3 is TGCAGTGCTAGAGTGGGCAGGGTGGGGGTATTTTGGGAGACCCAGTACTTC. It codes for CSARVGRVGVFWETQYF.